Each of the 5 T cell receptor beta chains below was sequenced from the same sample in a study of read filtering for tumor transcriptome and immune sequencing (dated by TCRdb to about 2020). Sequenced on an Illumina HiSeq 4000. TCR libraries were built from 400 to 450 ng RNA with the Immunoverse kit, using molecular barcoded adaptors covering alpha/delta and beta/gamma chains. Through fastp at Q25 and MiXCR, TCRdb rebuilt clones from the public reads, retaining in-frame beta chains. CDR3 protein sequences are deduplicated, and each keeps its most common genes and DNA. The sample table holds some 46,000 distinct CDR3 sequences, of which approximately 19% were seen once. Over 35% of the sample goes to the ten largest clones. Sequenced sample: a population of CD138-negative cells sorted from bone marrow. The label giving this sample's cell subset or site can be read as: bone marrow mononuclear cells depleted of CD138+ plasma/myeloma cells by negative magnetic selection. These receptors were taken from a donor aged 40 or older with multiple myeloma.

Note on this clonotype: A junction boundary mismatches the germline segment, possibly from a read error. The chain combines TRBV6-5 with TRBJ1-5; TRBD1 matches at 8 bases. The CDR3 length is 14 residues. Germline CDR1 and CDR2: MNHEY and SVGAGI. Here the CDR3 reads CAGSLSGGDQPQHF. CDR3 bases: TGTGCCGGCAGTTTGTCAGGGGGCGATCAGCCCCAGCATTTT.

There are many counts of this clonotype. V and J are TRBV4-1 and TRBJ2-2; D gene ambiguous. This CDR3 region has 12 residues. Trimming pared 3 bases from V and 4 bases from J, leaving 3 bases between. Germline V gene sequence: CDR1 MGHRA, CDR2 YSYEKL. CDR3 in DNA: TGCGCCAGCAGCCACAGCACCGGGGAGCTGTTTTTT. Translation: CASSHSTGELFF.

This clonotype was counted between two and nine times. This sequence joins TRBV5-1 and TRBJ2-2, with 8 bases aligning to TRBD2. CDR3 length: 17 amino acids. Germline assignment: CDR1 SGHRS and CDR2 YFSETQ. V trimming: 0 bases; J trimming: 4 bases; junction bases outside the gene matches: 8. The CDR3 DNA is TGCGCCAGCAGCTTGGCCTCAGCGGGAGCCTCCACCGGGGAGCTGTTTTTT. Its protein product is CASSLASAGASTGELFF.

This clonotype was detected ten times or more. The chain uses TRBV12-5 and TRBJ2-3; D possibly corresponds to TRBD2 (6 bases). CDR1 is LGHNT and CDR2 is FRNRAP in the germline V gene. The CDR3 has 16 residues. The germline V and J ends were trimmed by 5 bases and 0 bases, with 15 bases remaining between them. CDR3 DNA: TGTGCTAGTGGTCCCGGGACGGAGGGGAGCACAGATACGCAGTATTTT. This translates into CASGPGTEGSTDTQYF.

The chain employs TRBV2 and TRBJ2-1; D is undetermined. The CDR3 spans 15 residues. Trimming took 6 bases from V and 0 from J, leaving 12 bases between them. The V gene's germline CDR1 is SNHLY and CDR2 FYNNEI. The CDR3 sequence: CASSPQLSSYNEQFF. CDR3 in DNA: TGTGCCAGCAGCCCCCAACTGAGCTCCTACAATGAGCAGTTCTTC.